This T cell receptor beta chain was identified during a study of regulatory T cells in long-lasting Graves disease (dated by TCRdb to about 2021). For the study in its entirety: Antithyroid drugs had been taken for less than 3 months by newly diagnosed Graves' disease patients. Persistent Graves' disease patients were compared with newly diagnosed Graves' disease patients by peripheral blood TCR sequencing and RNA sequencing. The study took place in China and was registered as a clinical trial. A total of approximately 35 samples were covered by TCR sequencing, comprising some 13 persistent and around 20 newly diagnosed Graves' disease patients.

The sample's time point label, decoded: newly diagnosed GD, antithyroid drugs for less than 3 months. For both TCR sequencing and RNA sequencing, RNA was extracted from PBMCs using TRIzol. Graves' disease was diagnosed according to American Thyroid Association guidelines. Patients for the study were recruited at an endocrinology department in Xi'an, China. From each patient, approximately 9 milliliters of peripheral blood was collected into an EDTA anticoagulant tube. PBMCs were isolated by Ficoll Paque Plus density gradient separation without further T cell sorting. An Agilent 2100 Bioanalyzer and agarose gel were used to assess RNA quality, and a NanoDrop 2000 was used to measure RNA concentration. This clonotype was detected ten times or more. The clone's antigen remains unknown. The input lacks base qualities; no much larger clone sits a single base away. The library came from multiplex PCR. TCRdb lists the instrument as Illumina HiSeq 4000. To build TCR beta libraries, CDR3 regions were amplified by Arm-PCR using iRepertoire HTBI primers. Gel purification was performed on PCR products prior to sequencing. The authors' pipeline ran thus. A total of 60 to 80 TRBV and 14 TRBJ segments were identified across samples and were used for gene usage analysis of CDR3 amino acid clonotypes. COPE and FqMerger were used to merge filtered high-quality paired reads into contigs. BLAST was used to align contigs to IMGT TRBV, TRBD and TRBJ reference genes, with CDR3 defined following IMGT. Any clonotype with a frequency above 0.1% was classified as a highly expanded clone. Shannon entropy was used to measure repertoire diversity, and the Gini coefficient was used to measure V-J evenness. Public clonotypes were defined as clonotypes shared by more than one individual. The raw public reads went through TCRdb reprocessing: fastp at Q25, MiXCR clone calling, in-frame beta chains kept. Entries that share a CDR3 protein sequence are merged under the most common genes and DNA. These V and J calls originate from TCRdb's pipeline instead of the authors' own analysis. The sample table holds roughly 500,000 distinct CDR3 sequences, of which more than 10% were seen once. About 8.3% of the sample is held by the ten biggest clonotypes.

Taken from the germline V gene, the CDR1 and CDR2 loops are SGHRS and YFSETQ. Trimming removed 1 base from V and 0 bases from J, leaving 10 bases between the germline ends. Inclusive of the bounding cysteine and phenylalanine, the CDR3 is 16 residues long. Solely the CDR3 DNA is kept, with 48 bases framed from the first base. Paper-wide results and their limitations: Patients with persistent disease shared more public clonotypes (fewer than 3,000) than newly diagnosed patients did (approximately 1,000). Preferential use of TRBV28, TRBJ1-2 and TRBJ2-5 was observed in persistent disease, whereas TRBV20-1 and TRBJ2-1 were favored in newly diagnosed disease. Peripheral blood alone was examined, since thyroid tissue, which constituted the primary lesion, could not be accessed. Compared with newly diagnosed patients, persistent Graves' disease patients had lower TCR Shannon entropy and fewer highly expanded clones, which suggests clonal expansion. Sequencing and analysis were restricted to the TCR beta chain. As a limitation, the authors acknowledged that the small sample size may reduce accuracy.

In addition, the sample was reused for a study of T cells in Graves' hyperthyroidism and ophthalmopathy. The second study reports: A patient counted as having stable Graves' hyperthyroidism if no progression to ophthalmopathy occurred over 18 months of follow-up. Hyperthyroidism patients were newly diagnosed, with disease duration under 2 months, and aged 18 to 65 years. Patients with uncontrolled infections, other autoimmune diseases, pregnancy or lactation were excluded. Diagnoses relied on clinical symptoms, serum thyroxine and TRAb, thyroid ultrasound and orbital computed tomography. The TCR CDR3 was subjected to a first round of RT-PCR using the HTBI primer set and the Qiagen OneStep RT-PCR kit. Most expanded thyroid clonotypes (frequency above 0.001) were also found in blood, which suggests that blood repertoires may mirror thyroid immune responses. A model built on a 13 V-J signature distinguished ophthalmopathy from stable hyperthyroidism, reaching roughly 88% sensitivity and under 84% specificity in cross-validation and 80%/75% in testing. During validation, the model predicted progression to ophthalmopathy a median of approximately 7 months ahead of onset, with 60% to 71% sensitivity and around 72% specificity. To identify TCR V-J signatures that set the groups apart, the researchers used a discovery cohort of 90 to 100 patients, made up of about 44 with Graves' ophthalmopathy and about 55 with stable Graves' hyperthyroidism. Prospective prediction of ophthalmopathy was tested in an independent validation cohort consisting of some 19 hyperthyroidism patients and approximately 16 patients who later progressed to ophthalmopathy. The 85 to 100 discovery patients were randomly split 7:3 into training and test sets. In addition, the study compared T-cell repertoires in thyroid tissue and in blood from several Graves' hyperthyroidism patients. Once sampling was done, hyperthyroidism patients were given methimazole at a starting dose of 30 mg daily, whereas ophthalmopathy patients were given high-dose intravenous methylprednisolone. Libraries were constructed in a second round of multiplex PCR, after which size selection and purification were performed. Sequencing of the libraries was done on an Illumina HiSeq2000 using paired-end 100 bp reads. Raw data were processed with SOAPnuke, discarding reads with adapters, uncalled bases, mean Phred below 15, or no exact constant-primer or identifier match. High-quality paired reads were merged with COPE v1.2.5, and unique nucleotide sequences were defined as clonotypes. MiTCR v1.1 was used to align the clonotypes against IMGT TRBV, TRBD and TRBJ reference segments. Analysis was restricted to V-J combinations with a frequency above 0.0001, which covered roughly 99% of repertoires. The TCS score was defined as the ratio of F50 (clonal expansion) to E x V (chaos), calculated using BLOSUM62-based TCRdist between CDR3 peptides within each V-J. Welch's t-statistics and random forest reduced 500 to 650 V-J features to 13, which were used in a naive Bayes classifier (R e1071). Sample size was not statistically predetermined, and blinding of investigators to group allocation was not performed. TCR Vbeta CDR3 sequencing of roughly 140 peripheral blood samples (43 ophthalmopathy, 75 to 85 hyperthyroidism and some 17 progressor patients) is reported in the paper.

The specimen comprised peripheral blood mononuclear cells (PBMCs), sampled at new diagnosis, from a patient treated with antithyroid drugs. Recombination joined TRBV5-1 with TRBJ2-2; the D gene is perhaps TRBD1 or TRBD2, each of them matching over 5 bases. This clonotype originated in a young woman with Graves disease. Donor details come from another sample of the same person, matched by shared clones. The encoded CDR3 is CASSLSSGPNTGELFF. In nucleotide form, the sequence is TGCGCCAGCAGCTTGTCATCGGGACCGAACACCGGGGAGCTGTTTTTT.